The 28 T cell receptor beta chains below were found in one sample sequenced in a study of blood T cell repertoires in COVID-19. Using immunoSEQ multiplex PCR, the repertoire was profiled, and TCRdb retains in-frame clones only, with some absent. The sample holds around 360,000 clones, approximately 84% seen once. Sequencing was performed on PBMCs or T cells enriched from blood (not recorded which). Receptors originate from a woman in her twenties or thirties who had recovered from COVID-19.

The chain has TRBV28 and TRBJ2-2, with 11 positions matching TRBD1. CDR3 length equals 17 residues. The germline gives CDR1 MDHEN, CDR2 SYDVKM. The J segment lost 4 bases and the V segment lost 3 bases, leaving 7 bases of the junction unmatched. CDR3 in DNA: TGTGCCAGCAGTTTTTGGGACAGGGGGTCGAGCACCGGGGAGCTGTTTTTT. Translating gives CASSFWDRGSSTGELFF.

CDR3 residues: CASSPNFQGGNQPQHF. CDR3 in DNA: TGTGCCAGCAGCCCGAATTTTCAGGGGGGCAATCAGCCCCAGCATTTT. V and J are TRBV7-8 and TRBJ1-5, with 7 bases matching TRBD1. Germline V gives CDR1 SGHVS, CDR2 FQNEAQ. With 5 bases clipped from V and 2 bases from J, the junction kept 9 bases outside the gene matches. The CDR3 covers 16 residues.

V usage is TRBV10-3 and J usage is TRBJ2-5; 11 bases agree with TRBD2. CDR1 and CDR2 from the germline V gene are ENHRY and SYGVKD. V lost 8 bases and J lost 1; bases outside the gene matches: 0. There are 13 residues in the CDR3. The CDR3 bases are TGTGCCATCGGGACTAGCGGCCAAGAGACCCAGTACTTC. Translation gives CAIGTSGQETQYF.

This chain uses TRBV18 with TRBJ1-5, with 9 positions matching TRBD1. The CDR3 has 18 residues. Germline CDR1 KGHSH, CDR2 LQKENI. V dropped 0 bases and J dropped 2; count of bases not matched to a gene: 8. Written as DNA, the CDR3 is TGTGCCAGCTCACCACCTGTGACAGGGGGTATAGGCAATCAGCCCCAGCATTTT. Protein: CASSPPVTGGIGNQPQHF.

This clone was observed a single time. The V and J genes are TRBV11-2 and TRBJ2-7; TRBD2 matches 13 bases. The ends lost 3 bases at V and 5 bases at J; junction bases unmatched: 4. The germline V gene has CDR1 SGHAT and CDR2 FQNNGV. The CDR3 is made up of 15 amino acids. The CDR3 DNA follows: TGTGCCAGCAGCTTGGGACTAGCGGGGACACACGAGCAGTACTTC. Its translation is CASSLGLAGTHEQYF.

The V gene is TRBV29-1, the J gene TRBJ2-7; TRBD2 matches at 8 bases. Trimming took 1 base from V and 2 from J; bases not matched to a gene: 10. The CDR3 is 16 residues long. Germline-derived CDR1 and CDR2 are SQVTM and ANQGSEA. The CDR3 coding sequence is TGCAGCGTTGAAGGACTCACTAGCGGAGATGCCTACGAGCAGTACTTC. Residues: CSVEGLTSGDAYEQYF.

This chain joins TRBV10-3 and TRBJ2-3; no clear D. CDR1 is ENHRY and CDR2 is SYGVKD in the germline V gene. The V and J ends lost 0 bases and 4 bases respectively, with 5 bases between them. There are 13 residues in the CDR3. The CDR3 is CAISESTPDTQYF. The CDR3 nucleotides read TGTGCCATCAGTGAGTCGACTCCAGATACGCAGTATTTT.

The chain carries TRBV11-2 and TRBJ2-3, with TRBD1 identical over 7 bases. Germline values: CDR1 SGHAT, CDR2 FQNNGV. After removal of 5 bases from V and 2 bases from J, the junction contained 7 bases not matched to a gene. The CDR3 sequence is 15 residues long. The CDR3 DNA reads TGTGCCAGCAGCCCCCGGACAGGCGACACAGATACGCAGTATTTT. As protein: CASSPRTGDTDTQYF.

This rearrangement joins TRBV5-5 to TRBJ1-6; D is ambiguous. The V gene lost 5 bases and the J gene lost 7 bases, with 16 bases spanning the gap. The CDR3 is 15 residues long. Germline CDR1 and CDR2: SGHKS and YYEKEE (reference sequence). Here the CDR3 reads CASRGRPGSNSPLHF. Here the CDR3 DNA reads TGTGCCAGCAGAGGACGGCCCGGGAGCAATTCACCCCTCCACTTT.

The CDR3 loop is CASSSQGAQGYGYTF. The DNA for the CDR3 is TGTGCCAGCTCATCACAGGGGGCGCAGGGCTATGGCTACACCTTC. The rearrangement joins TRBV18 to TRBJ1-2, with 9 bases matching TRBD1. The ends lost 5 bases at V and 4 bases at J; junction bases unmatched: 8. There are 15 residues in the CDR3. Germline lookup yields CDR1 KGHSH and CDR2 LQKENI. Full variable domain (rest looked up from reference TRBV18 and TRBJ1-2): NAGVMQNPRHLVRRRGQEARLRCSPMKGHSHVYWYRQLPEEGLKFMVYLQKENIIDESGMPKERFSAEFPKEGPSILRIQQVVRGDSAAYFCASSSQGAQGYGYTFGSGTRLTVV.

The chain carries TRBV29-1 and TRBJ1-1; D gene unclear. The CDR3 runs to 12 residues. Trimming left V 5 bases short and J 3 bases short, with 10 bases between. CDR1 is SQVTM, CDR2 ANQGSEA, per germline. This chain's CDR3 is CSVLRRDTEAFF. CDR3 in DNA: TGCAGCGTTCTTAGGAGGGACACTGAAGCTTTCTTT. The variable domain in full, with the rest retrieved from reference TRBV29-1 and TRBJ1-1, is SAVISQKPSRDICQRGTSLTIQCQVDSQVTMMFWYRQQPGQSLTLIATANQGSEATYESGFVIDKFPISRPNLTFSTLTVSNMSPEDSSIYLCSVLRRDTEAFFGQGTRLTVV.

The gene calls are TRBV11-3 and TRBJ1-1, with a possible D match to TRBD1 (5 bases). V was pared by 1 base and J by 5 bases, with 11 bases between. Germline-derived CDR1 and CDR2 are SGHNT and YENEEA. The CDR3 is 14 residues long. DNA for the CDR3: TGTGCCAGCAGCTTAGCTGGGGAGGGGACTGAAGCTTTCTTT. Translation: CASSLAGEGTEAFF. The full variable domain, rest sourced from reference TRBV11-3 and TRBJ1-1, is EAGVVQSPRYKIIEKKQPVAFWCNPISGHNTLYWYLQNLGQGPELLIRYENEEAVDDSQLPKDRFSAERLKGVDSTLKIQPAELGDSAVYLCASSLAGEGTEAFFGQGTRLTVV.

This chain uses TRBV27 with TRBJ2-1; the match to TRBD1 covers 9 bases. CDR1 and CDR2 (germline): MNHEY, SMNVEV (reference sequence). The CDR3 runs 14 residues. The V segment lost 6 bases and the J segment 8 bases; nucleotides outside the gene matches: 8. CDR3 residues: CASREPGQGYEQFF. Here the CDR3 DNA reads TGTGCCAGCAGAGAACCGGGACAGGGCTATGAGCAGTTCTTC.

The chain employs TRBV6-2 or TRBV6-3 and TRBJ2-3; 7 nucleotides match TRBD2. With V trimmed by 3 bases and J by 1 base, 4 bases remained unmatched. Per germline, CDR1 MNHEY and CDR2 SVGEGT. The CDR3 has 15 residues. CDR3 DNA: TGTGCCAGCAGTTATCGTAGCGGGCGCACAGATACGCAGTATTTT. Amino acid sequence: CASSYRSGRTDTQYF.

V and J are TRBV3-1 (or the pseudogene TRBV3-2) and TRBJ2-1; 9 bases align to TRBD1. This CDR3 is built from 17 residues. CDR1 and CDR2 (germline): LGHDT, YNNKEL (reference sequence). Unmatched junction bases numbered 8, after V lost 1 base and J lost 4 bases. CDR3 sequence reads: CASSQVVTGGRYNEQFF. CDR3 DNA: TGTGCCAGCAGCCAAGTGGTGACAGGGGGTAGATACAATGAGCAGTTCTTC.

This clone was detected a few times. The J gene is TRBJ2-7, the V gene TRBV7-2; 7 nucleotides line up with TRBD1. Per the germline V gene, CDR1 is SGHTA and CDR2 is FQGNSA. The CDR3 sequence is 17 residues long. The junction had 16 bases not matched to a gene; V was cut back by 5 bases and J by 3 bases. The CDR3 bases are TGTGCCAGCAGCCTTACGGTAACAGGGGCAGTCTACTACGAGCAGTACTTC. It translates to CASSLTVTGAVYYEQYF.

In DNA, the CDR3 is TGCGCCAGCAGCTTGGTGACGGGGACAATAAACACTGAAGCTTTCTTT. It yields the protein CASSLVTGTINTEAFF. J is TRBJ1-1 and V is TRBV5-1; TRBD1 might be the D (6 bases). This CDR3 has 16 residues. In germline, CDR1 is SGHRS, CDR2 YFSETQ. Trimming removed 0 bases at V and 2 bases at J, with 14 bases between.

In regard to this clone: At one of its ends the junction is not consistent with the germline gene, which may arise from a read error. The chain has TRBV5-1 and TRBJ1-1; 9 bases match TRBD1. Germline CDR1 and CDR2: SGHRS and YFSETQ. The CDR3 has 14 residues. The CDR3 loop reads CVSSGGQGSTEAFF. CDR3 DNA: TGCGTCAGCAGCGGGGGACAGGGTAGCACTGAAGCTTTCTTT.

V gene TRBV2 combines with J gene TRBJ2-5, with 13 bases that match TRBD2. The J segment lost 2 bases and the V segment lost 5 bases, leaving 8 bases of the junction unmatched. This CDR3 is built from 17 residues. Germline V gene lookup returns CDR1 SNHLY and CDR2 FYNNEI. CDR3 DNA: TGTGCCAGCAGTCCTCCGGGACTAGCGGGACAGCAAGAGACCCAGTACTTC. Translated: CASSPPGLAGQQETQYF.

This chain joins TRBV11-2 and TRBJ2-1; 10 nucleotides agree with TRBD2. The CDR3 runs to 16 residues. Trimming removed 2 bases from V and 1 base from J; junction bases left unmatched: 2. Germline V CDR1 and CDR2: SGHAT, FQNNGV. CDR3 bases: TGTGCCAGCAGCTTAAGCGGGAGGGCTTCCTACAATGAGCAGTTCTTC. Protein: CASSLSGRASYNEQFF.

The chain is built from TRBV5-1 and TRBJ2-1; 9 nucleotides align to TRBD1. CDR3 length equals 15 residues. Trimming cost V 2 bases and J 7 bases; bases outside gene matches: 7. Germline V gene data show CDR1 as SGHRS and CDR2 as YFSETQ. The chain's CDR3 is CASSLRQGDGNEQFF. CDR3 in DNA: TGCGCCAGCAGCTTAAGACAGGGGGATGGGAATGAGCAGTTCTTC.

The V call is TRBV15, the J call TRBJ1-5; D is possibly TRBD1 (6 bases). Trimming pared 5 bases from V and 0 bases from J, leaving 17 bases between. Germline lookup yields CDR1 LNHNV and CDR2 YYDKDF (reference sequence). The CDR3 has 17 amino acids. The CDR3 sequence is CATSPRGGGYSNQPQHF. DNA of the CDR3: TGTGCCACCAGCCCGCGAGGGGGGGGTTATAGCAATCAGCCCCAGCATTTT.

The chain carries TRBV19 and TRBJ1-3; 8 bases align to TRBD1. The CDR3 contains 14 residues. Germline CDR1 reads LNHDA; CDR2 reads SQIVND (reference sequence). The V gene end was trimmed by 6 bases and the J gene end by 4 bases; junction bases not matched to a gene: 5. The CDR3 nucleotides read TGTGCCAGTAGCCGACAGGGGACAGGAAACACCATATATTTT. Translated, it gives CASSRQGTGNTIYF.

The chain has TRBV4-1 and TRBJ2-7; 14 nucleotides align to TRBD2. This CDR3 is 19 amino acids long. Germline assignment: CDR1 MGHRA and CDR2 YSYEKL. Losses at the gene ends were 4 bases for V and 0 bases for J; bases not matched to a gene: 11. In nucleotides, the CDR3 is TGCGCCAGCAGCCCTGGGACTAGCGGGAGTTCGGGGATCTCCTACGAGCAGTACTTC. Protein: CASSPGTSGSSGISYEQYF.

The genes are TRBV24-1 and TRBJ1-4; unclear D gene. V lost 4 bases and J lost 8, with 7 bases in between. Looked up from germline, CDR1 is KGHDR and CDR2 is SFDVKD. The CDR3 sequence is 12 residues long. This CDR3 is CATSERGEKLFF. The CDR3 nucleotides are TGTGCCACCAGTGAGCGAGGGGAAAAACTGTTTTTT.

This clone was seen a few times. The V gene is TRBV19, the J gene TRBJ1-5; weak D call: TRBD1 (6 bases). This CDR3 is built from 13 residues. Germline assignment: CDR1 LNHDA and CDR2 SQIVND (reference sequence). Trimming stripped 6 bases from V and 3 bases from J, with 9 bases between. The CDR3 nucleotides read TGTGCCAGTAGCGGACAGCACAATCAGCCCCAGCATTTT. It encodes CASSGQHNQPQHF.

In the case of this clone: At one of its ends the junction is not consistent with the germline gene, which may arise from a read error. This chain connects TRBV7-7 to TRBJ2-5, with 7 bases matching TRBD1. This CDR3 spans 14 amino acids. Germline V gives CDR1 SSHAT, CDR2 FNYEAQ (reference sequence). CDR3 bases: TGTGCTAGCAGCCCGCTGACAGGGCCCGAGACCCAGTACTTC. Its translation is CASSPLTGPETQYF.

The chain recombines TRBV2 with TRBJ1-1, with D perhaps matching TRBD1 (6 bases). V lost 0 bases, J lost 1 base, and 9 bases lay in between. This CDR3 is 15 amino acids long. Germline V gene data show CDR1 as SNHLY and CDR2 as FYNNEI. The CDR3 DNA follows: TGTGCCAGCAGTGAAGCCTTGGGACAGAACACTGAAGCTTTCTTT. This translates into CASSEALGQNTEAFF.